The entry below describes one T cell receptor (beta chain). Per the germline V gene, CDR1 is LNHDA and CDR2 is SQIVND (reference sequence). The CDR3 totals 14 residues. J gave up 2 bases and V 4 bases, and 5 bases lay outside the gene matches. Original processing notes: Reference gene primer amplification gave nucleated cell count estimates. The repertoire was sequenced with immunoSEQ multiplex PCR; TCRdb's copy has only in-frame clones and lacks some. The V and J calls and the clone size are those of that table, but D and trimming were determined from the DNA. This sample has 200,000 to 250,000 clones, with approximately 85% found just once. This record comes from a study of blood T cell repertoires in COVID-19. Study at large: The cDNA or gDNA used as material had been derived from T cells, B-cell-depleted T cells, or PBMCs.

The TCR was taken from a man in his forties with acute or convalescent COVID-19. The V gene is TRBV19, the J gene TRBJ2-7, with TRBD1 matching 7 bases. The sequencing input was peripheral blood. The CDR3 nucleotides are TGTGCCAGTAGTAGTACAGGGGACCCCTACGAGCAGTACTTC. Protein sequence: CASSSTGDPYEQYF. The full variable domain, with the rest looked up from reference TRBV19 and TRBJ2-7, is DGGITQSPKYLFRKEGQNVTLSCEQNLNHDAMYWYRQDPGQGLRLIYYSQIVNDFQKGDIAEGYSVSREKKESFPLTVTSAQKNPTAFYLCASSSTGDPYEQYFGPGTRLTVT.